The 23 T cell receptor beta chains reported below all come from one sample, sequenced in a study of tumor-infiltrating lymphocytes in glioblastoma multiforme. Multiple V-beta primers and a C-beta primer amplified TCRB from RNA. TCRdb fed the multiplex PCR reads into MiXCR, producing one record per CDR3 protein. The table lists around 33,000 distinct CDR3 sequences, 50% to 75% of them singletons, with roughly a third in the top ten. Sequencing input: brain tumor tissue. The receptors come from a male donor with glioblastoma.

As regards this clonotype: A much bigger clone sits one base away, suggesting this may be a read error. The chain employs TRBV30 and TRBJ2-3, with TRBD2 matching 7 bases. With 4 bases clipped from V and 5 bases from J, the junction kept 3 bases outside the gene matches. The CDR3 loop spans 12 amino acids. The germline V gene encodes CDR1 GTSNPN and CDR2 SVGIG (reference sequence). CDR3 coding DNA: TGTGCCTGGACCATAGCGGGAGATACGCAGTATTTT. Amino acid sequence: CAWTIAGDTQYF.

The chain joins TRBV7-3 to TRBJ1-5; 10 bases align to TRBD1. Germline CDR1 and CDR2: SGHTA and FQGTGA. CDR3 length equals 22 residues. Losses at the gene ends were 1 base for V and 2 bases for J; bases not matched to a gene: 20. The CDR3 reads CASSLNIPGVGQGVGGNQPQHF. The CDR3 DNA follows: TGTGCCAGCAGCTTAAATATCCCAGGTGTAGGACAGGGGGTAGGGGGCAATCAGCCCCAGCATTTT.

This clonotype was seen only a few times. J is TRBJ2-1 and V is TRBV29-1; D gene unclear. With 4 bases removed from V and 5 bases from J, the gap between germline ends came to 3 bases. Germline CDR1 SQVTM, CDR2 ANQGSEA. This CDR3 is built from 10 residues. CDR3 sequence (DNA): TGCAGCGTTGGAGACAATGAGCAGTTCTTC. It is translated as CSVGDNEQFF.

In its sample, this clonotype was seen once. At one boundary the junction diverges from the germline segment, which might be a read error. The chain combines TRBV11-2 with TRBJ2-7, with D maybe TRBD2 (6 bases). The CDR3 is 13 residues long. Germline V gene data show CDR1 as SGHAT and CDR2 as FQNNGV. Written as DNA, the CDR3 is TGTGTCTCCGCGGGATCTCCCGTGCTGATGCATTATTTC. It specifies CVSAGSPVLMHYF.

As concerns this clonotype: A much larger clonotype is one base distant, so this may be a read error. The chain joins TRBV5-4 to TRBJ1-2; D is possibly TRBD1 (6 bases). CDR3 length: 15 amino acids. Germline V gives CDR1 SGHNT, CDR2 YYREEE (reference sequence). CDR3 region: CASSSGTGINYGYIF. CDR3 DNA: TGTGCCAGCAGCTCCGGAACAGGGATTAACTATGGCTACATCTTC.

As to this clonotype: The junction departs from germline at one end; a sequencing error may be responsible. This chain uses TRBV6-5 with TRBJ1-1; no firm D call. Germline-derived CDR1 and CDR2 are MNHEY and SVGAGI. The CDR3 spans 12 residues. The CDR3, as DNA: TGTGCCAGCGCCGCATTCGGCACTGAGGCTTTCTTT. It specifies CASAAFGTEAFF.

The chain recombines TRBV5-5 with TRBJ2-7; D is undetermined. Trimming stripped 0 bases from V and 1 base from J, with 14 bases between. Germline V gene lookup returns CDR1 SGHKS and CDR2 YYEKEE (reference sequence). The CDR3 consists of 16 residues. CDR3 in DNA: TGTGCCAGCAGCTTGGCGGATGGCGTCAAGTCCTACGAGCAGTACTTC. This encodes CASSLADGVKSYEQYF. Filled out from reference TRBV5-5 and TRBJ2-7, the complete variable domain reads DAGVTQSPTHLIKTRGQQVTLRCSPISGHKSVSWYQQVLGQGPQFIFQYYEKEERGRGNFPDRFSARQFPNYSSELNVNALLLGDSALYLCASSLADGVKSYEQYFGPGTRLTVT.

This clonotype was observed at least ten times. The chain couples TRBV28 to TRBJ1-5; D uncertain. The CDR3 is 12 residues long. Germline V gives CDR1 MDHEN, CDR2 SYDVKM. Trimming removed 8 bases at V and 0 bases at J, with 5 bases between. CDR3 sequence (DNA): TGTGCCAGCCAGGCTAGCAATCAGCCCCAGCATTTT. Protein: CASQASNQPQHF.

This clonotype was counted ten times or more. J is TRBJ2-1 and V is TRBV29-1, with TRBD2 matching over 10 bases. The CDR3 runs to 14 residues. CDR1 is SQVTM, CDR2 ANQGSEA, per germline. The ends lost 6 bases at V and 0 bases at J; junction bases unmatched: 2. CDR3 amino acids: CSVSSGSSYNEQFF. The DNA of the CDR3 is TGCAGCGTCTCTAGCGGGAGCTCCTACAATGAGCAGTTCTTC.

This clonotype has ten or more counts. This rearrangement joins TRBV13 to TRBJ1-6; 10 positions agree with TRBD1. The germline V gene encodes CDR1 PRHDT and CDR2 FYEKMQ (reference sequence). The CDR3 runs to 16 residues. V was pared by 4 bases and J by 10 bases, with 10 bases of the junction left unmatched. Here the CDR3 reads CASSSMTGGMDSPLHF. CDR3 DNA: TGTGCCAGCAGCTCCATGACAGGGGGCATGGACTCACCCCTCCACTTT.

The chain is built from TRBV20-1 and TRBJ2-5, with D hard to call. This CDR3 comprises 14 residues. Trimming shortened V by 0 bases and J by 5 bases, and 13 bases separated the two germline ends. CDR1 is DFQATT, CDR2 SNEGSKA, per germline (reference sequence). This chain's CDR3 is CSARDGSPMETQYF. As DNA, the CDR3 is TGCAGTGCTAGAGACGGCTCTCCGATGGAGACCCAGTACTTC.

Remarks on this clonotype: Its ends do not fully match the called genes, so a read error is possible. The rearrangement joins TRBV28 to TRBJ2-7, with a weak D call TRBD1 (6 bases). Looked up from germline, CDR1 is MDHEN and CDR2 is SYDVKM. The length of the CDR3 is 13 residues. The CDR3 bases are TGTGCCAGCGCCGAGACAGGAGCCTACGAGCAGTGCTTC. Protein product: CASAETGAYEQCF.

Of note for this clonotype: At one end the junction does not follow the germline gene, possibly because of a read error. The gene calls are TRBV11-2 and TRBJ1-2; the match to TRBD1 covers 7 bases. CDR1 is SGHAT and CDR2 is FQNNGV in the germline V gene. The CDR3 consists of 14 residues. The DNA for the CDR3 is TGTGGCAGCAGCTTTGTGACAGGGATCGATGGCTACACCTTC. Residues: CGSSFVTGIDGYTF. The full variable domain, its missing parts supplied by reference TRBV11-2 and TRBJ1-2, is EAGVAQSPRYKIIEKRQSVAFWCNPISGHATLYWYQQILGQGPKLLIQFQNNGVVDDSQLPKDRFSAERLKGVDSTLKIQPAKLEDSAVYLCGSSFVTGIDGYTFGSGTRLTVV.

Details on this clonotype: A read error may account for a junction end that differs from germline. The chain couples TRBV5-4 to TRBJ2-2, with D possibly being TRBD1 (6 bases). The CDR3 has 16 residues. Per germline, CDR1 SGHNT and CDR2 YYREEE (reference sequence). CDR3 bases: TGTGCCAGCAGTCATACTAAACATGGTTTGGCAGGGGAGCTATTTTTT. This gives the protein CASSHTKHGLAGELFF.

This chain connects TRBV2 to TRBJ2-5; the D call may be TRBD1 or TRBD2 (5 bases each). Trimming shortened V by 7 bases and J by 0 bases, and 9 bases separated the two germline ends. The CDR3 covers 13 residues. CDR1 is SNHLY and CDR2 is FYNNEI in the germline V gene. The CDR3 here is CASTRDHQETQYF. Written as DNA, the CDR3 is TGTGCCAGCACTCGGGACCACCAAGAGACCCAGTACTTC. The variable domain in full, completed from reference TRBV2 and TRBJ2-5, reads EPEVTQTPSHQVTQMGQEVILRCVPISNHLYFYWYRQILGQKVEFLVSFYNNEISEKSEIFDDQFSVERPDGSNFTLKIRSTKLEDSAMYFCASTRDHQETQYFGPGTRLLVL.

With regard to this clonotype: Given a much more abundant clone one base away, this may be a read error. The chain uses TRBV14 and TRBJ2-7; no firm D call. Per germline, CDR1 SGHDN and CDR2 FVKESK. This CDR3 is 12 amino acids long. The CDR3, as DNA: TGTGCCAGCCGCCAAGAATTGCGGGAGCAGTACTTC. This translates into CASRQELREQYF. Full variable domain (remainder filled in from reference TRBV14 and TRBJ2-7): EAGVTQFPSHSVIEKGQTVTLRCDPISGHDNLYWYRRVMGKEIKFLLHFVKESKQDESGMPNNRFLAERTGGTYSTLKVQPAELEDSGVYFCASRQELREQYFGPGTRLTVT.

A word on this clonotype: The DNA is omitted, as the CDR3 cannot be located on it reliably, and the CDR3 follows TCRdb's listing. The rearrangement links TRBV29-1 to TRBJ2-7; whether TRBD1, the table's D call, matches the DNA was not checked. The CDR3 adds up to 14 amino acids, both ends counted. Germline V gives CDR1 SQVTM, CDR2 ANQGSEA. CDR3 sequence reads: CSVGTGTGVGEQYF.

This clonotype was detected only a few times. This may stem from a read error, because a much larger clone lies one nucleotide away. A read error is likely, as this CDR3 ends without the conserved phenylalanine or tryptophan. The genes are TRBV6-1 and TRBJ2-7; D is perhaps TRBD2 (6 bases). V lost 7 bases and J 2 bases, leaving 15 bases between the germline ends. The germline gives CDR1 MNHNS, CDR2 SASEGT. The CDR3 runs 14 residues. CDR3 coding DNA: TGTGCCAGCATCAAGGATCCTAGCGCCTACGAGCAGTACCTC. This translates into CASIKDPSAYEQYL.

In regard to this clonotype: The junction does not match germline at one end; this may be a read error. This chain joins TRBV20-1 and TRBJ2-7; D perhaps matches TRBD2 (7 bases). CDR3 length: 16 amino acids. Germline V gene lookup returns CDR1 DFQATT and CDR2 SNEGSKA (reference sequence). The CDR3 DNA sequence: TGCAGTACTAGAGGGATTAGCGGAGGGGGGGGTTACGGGCGGTACTTC. Its protein product is CSTRGISGGGGYGRYF.

Comment on this clonotype: Relative to the germline gene, one junction end is altered; a read error may explain this. This chain links TRBV7-3 with TRBJ2-3; 9 bases align to TRBD2. CDR1 SGHTA and CDR2 FQGTGA come from the germline V gene. The CDR3 spans 15 residues. The CDR3, as DNA: TGTGCTAGCAGCTTCTTAGCGGGAGTGGGAGATACGCAGTATTTT. Protein sequence: CASSFLAGVGDTQYF.

This clonotype has a handful of counts. The genes are TRBV12-3 or TRBV12-4 and TRBJ1-2, with D unresolved. The CDR3 is 12 residues long. Trimming took off 5 bases at V and 6 bases at J, with 10 bases between the two ends. CDR3 amino acids: CASSLYTDGYTF. CDR3 coding DNA: TGTGCCAGCAGTCTATACACGGATGGCTACACCTTC.

V usage is TRBV5-4 and J usage is TRBJ2-1; 7 bases align to TRBD1. The V segment lost 0 bases and the J segment 0 bases; nucleotides outside the gene matches: 9. The CDR3 runs 18 residues. In germline, CDR1 is SGHNT, CDR2 YYREEE (reference sequence). CDR3 protein: CASSLGKQGISSYNEQFF. In nucleotides, the CDR3 is TGTGCCAGCAGCTTGGGCAAACAGGGGATATCCTCCTACAATGAGCAGTTCTTC.

As concerns this clonotype: At one end, the junction sequence differs from germline, possibly due to a read error. The rearrangement joins TRBV14 to TRBJ2-3, with a possible D match to TRBD2 (5 bases). The germline gives CDR1 SGHDN, CDR2 FVKESK. The CDR3 has 17 amino acids. CDR3 in DNA: TGTACCAGCAACCAAGCCATAGGGAGTTATAGCACAGATACGCAGTATTTT. The encoded protein is CTSNQAIGSYSTDTQYF.